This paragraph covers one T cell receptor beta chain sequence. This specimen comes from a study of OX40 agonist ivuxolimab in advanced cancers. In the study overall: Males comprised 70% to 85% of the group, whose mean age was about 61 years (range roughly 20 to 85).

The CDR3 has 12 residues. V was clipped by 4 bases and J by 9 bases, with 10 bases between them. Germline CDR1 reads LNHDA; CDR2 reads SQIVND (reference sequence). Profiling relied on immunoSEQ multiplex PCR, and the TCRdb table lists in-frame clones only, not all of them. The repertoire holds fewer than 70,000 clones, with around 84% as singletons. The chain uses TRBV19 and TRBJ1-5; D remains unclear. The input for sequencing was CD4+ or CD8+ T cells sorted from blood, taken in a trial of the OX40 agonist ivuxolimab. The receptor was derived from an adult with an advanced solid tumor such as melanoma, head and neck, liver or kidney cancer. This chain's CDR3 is CASSNRAGPQHF. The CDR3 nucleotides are TGTGCCAGTAGTAACCGGGCGGGGCCCCAGCATTTT.